This is a list of T cell receptor beta chains from one sample in a study of T cells in Graves' hyperthyroidism and ophthalmopathy. TCRdb re-called the multiplex PCR reads with MiXCR, one entry per CDR3 protein. The sample holds fewer than 800,000 distinct CDR3 sequences; approximately 16% are singletons and the top ten take under 9.5%. Sequencing input: blood. The receptors shown here come from a man aged 18-30 years with Graves' hyperthyroidism. The CDR3 runs from the conserved cysteine through the conserved F or W. A D gene is named only where the DNA matches it firmly. Not every row has a clone size; where given, it reads once, few, many or a size class.

>TRBD1|TRBJ1-5|TRBV24-1|-
CATSDPEGQKYNQPQHF
TGTGCCACCAGTGACCCAGAGGGACAGAAGTACAATCAGCCCCAGCATTTT
>TRBD1|TRBJ1-4|TRBV18|many
CASSLDRAGANEKLFF
TGTGCCAGCTCACTTGACAGGGCCGGCGCTAATGAAAAACTGTTTTTT
>-|TRBJ2-2|TRBV28|many
CASSYPRDKLNTGELFF
TGTGCCAGCAGTTATCCTCGGGACAAACTCAACACCGGGGAGCTGTTTTTT
>TRBD1|TRBJ1-1|TRBV27|many
CASRLSTGGFSEAFF
TGTGCCAGCAGACTTTCGACAGGGGGCTTCTCTGAAGCTTTCTTT
>-|TRBJ2-1|TRBV12-3/TRBV12-4|few
CASSQPRSGQFF
TGTGCCAGCAGTCAACCCCGGTCGGGGCAGTTCTTC
>-|TRBJ2-7|TRBV7-9|many
CASSSGRVYEQYF
TGTGCCAGCAGCTCAGGTCGGGTCTACGAGCAGTACTTC
>-|TRBJ1-4|TRBV3-1|many
CASSQGREKLFF
TGTGCCAGCAGCCAAGGTCGTGAAAAACTGTTTTTT
>TRBD1|TRBJ1-5|TRBV9|-
CASSAEGQGGNQPQHF
TGTGCCAGCAGCGCAGAGGGACAGGGGGGGAATCAGCCCCAGCATTTT
>TRBD1|TRBJ2-4|TRBV11-2|many
CASSLEPGQENIQYF
TGTGCCAGCAGCTTAGAACCGGGACAGGAAAACATTCAGTACTTC
>-|TRBJ2-5|TRBV28|few
CASRPFGQETQYF
TGTGCCAGCCGGCCGTTCGGGCAAGAGACCCAGTACTTC
>-|TRBJ2-2|TRBV18|many
CASSPGQIQNTGELFF
TGTGCCAGCTCACCAGGACAGATACAGAACACCGGGGAGCTGTTTTTT
>TRBD2|TRBJ2-1|TRBV19|-
CASNPGLAGYNEQFF
TGTGCCAGTAACCCGGGACTAGCGGGGTACAATGAGCAGTTCTTC
>-|TRBJ1-1|TRBV20-1|few
CSARATFSNTEAFF
TGCAGTGCTAGAGCTACGTTTTCGAACACTGAAGCTTTCTTT
>-|TRBJ1-3|TRBV6-1|few
CASRSQDRAGRRGNTIYF
TGTGCCAGCAGGTCCCAAGACCGGGCAGGGAGACGAGGAAACACCATATATTTT
>-|TRBJ2-4|TRBV7-6|-
CASSRDPRGTQYF
TGTGCCAGCAGCAGAGACCCCCGCGGTACTCAGTACTTC
>TRBD1|TRBJ1-2|TRBV7-9|-
CASSLQGNYGHTF
TGTGCCAGCAGCCTACAGGGGAACTATGGCCACACCTTC
>-|TRBJ2-1|TRBV27|-
CASSLYLDGYNEQFF
TGTGCCAGCAGTTTATACCTAGACGGGTACAATGAGCAGTTCTTC
>-|TRBJ2-7|TRBV20-1|many
CSAPRPSPGYEQYF
TGCAGTGCTCCAAGGCCTTCCCCAGGGTACGAGCAGTACTTC
>-|TRBJ2-5|TRBV20-1|few
CSARDGTTQTQYF
TGCAGTGCTAGAGATGGGACGACGCAGACCCAGTACTTC
>-|TRBJ2-1|TRBV4-1|few
CASSLNGGDEQFF
TGCGCCAGCAGCCTCAACGGAGGGGATGAGCAGTTCTTC
>-|TRBJ2-3|TRBV29-1|few
CSVESAAPTDTQYF
TGCAGCGTTGAATCTGCAGCCCCCACAGATACGCAGTATTTT
>-|TRBJ2-7|TRBV7-2|many
CASSSSRDHEQYF
TGTGCCAGCAGTTCGTCCAGGGACCACGAGCAGTACTTC
>TRBD1|TRBJ1-5|TRBV20-1|-
CSAMTGVQPQHF
TGCAGTGCTATGACAGGGGTCCAGCCCCAGCATTTT
>-|TRBJ2-7|TRBV29-1|once
CSVTLEEPGLIWEQYF
TGCAGCGTTACCCTCGAGGAGCCAGGGTTAATTTGGGAGCAGTACTTC
>-|TRBJ2-7|TRBV6-2/TRBV6-3|-
CASSPTPDEQYF
TGTGCCAGCAGCCCGACCCCTGACGAGCAGTACTTC
>-|TRBJ2-2|TRBV7-2|many
CASVSSAANTGELFF
TGTGCCAGCGTCAGTTCAGCAGCGAACACCGGGGAGCTGTTTTTT
>TRBD2|TRBJ2-5|TRBV18|-
CASSPNSGDQETQYF
TGTGCCAGCTCACCAAATAGCGGGGACCAAGAGACCCAGTACTTC
>TRBD1|TRBJ2-6|TRBV5-6|few
CASSLYVGDRSLSGANVLTF
TGTGCCAGCAGCTTATATGTCGGGGACAGAAGCCTCTCTGGGGCCAACGTCCTGACTTTC
>-|TRBJ2-7|TRBV6-1|-
CASSESPGRAYEQYF
TGTGCCAGCAGTGAATCCCCTGGTAGGGCCTACGAGCAGTACTTC
>TRBD2|TRBJ2-1|TRBV19|few
CASSIASGSGKFF
TGTGCCAGTAGTATAGCTAGCGGGAGCGGAAAGTTCTTC
>-|TRBJ1-3|TRBV2|few
CASRGGTVGPIYF
TGTGCCAGCAGGGGCGGGACGGTTGGGCCCATATATTTT
>-|TRBJ1-1|TRBV4-3|few
CASSQDYRAAEAFF
TGCGCCAGCAGCCAAGATTACAGGGCCGCTGAAGCTTTCTTT
>-|TRBJ2-5|TRBV2|-
CAGTAETQYF
TGTGCCGGGACTGCAGAGACCCAGTACTTC
>-|TRBJ2-7|TRBV20-1|few
CSAMGRSYEQYF
TGCAGTGCTATGGGTCGCTCCTACGAGCAGTACTTC
>-|TRBJ2-5|TRBV6-1|many
CASSAGTALETQYF
TGTGCCAGTTCCGCCGGGACCGCCCTGGAGACCCAGTACTTC
>-|TRBJ2-3|TRBV9|few
CASSGDSYTQYF
TGTGCCAGCAGTGGGGACTCCTATACGCAGTATTTT
>TRBD1|TRBJ1-2|TRBV20-1|few
CSARDVGQGASGYTF
TGCAGTGCTAGAGATGTGGGACAGGGGGCCTCTGGCTACACCTTC
>TRBD2|TRBJ2-2|TRBV7-8|many
CASSWTSGRAGELFF
TGTGCCAGCAGCTGGACTAGCGGGAGGGCCGGGGAGCTGTTTTTT
>-|TRBJ2-5|TRBV18|-
CASSPPRRTAERETQYF
TGTGCCAGCTCACCACCGCGGAGGACAGCTGAGCGAGAGACCCAGTACTTC
>TRBD2|TRBJ2-5|TRBV7-6|many
CASSLMASGEETQYF
TGTGCCAGCAGCTTAATGGCTAGCGGGGAAGAGACCCAGTACTTC
>TRBD2|TRBJ2-1|TRBV25-1|-
CASSEYIRSSGRVNEQFF
TGTGCCAGCAGTGAATATATTCGTAGTAGCGGGAGAGTCAATGAGCAGTTCTTC
>-|TRBJ2-7|TRBV30|many
CAWSPGSSYEQYF
TGTGCCTGGAGTCCAGGGAGTTCCTACGAGCAGTACTTC
>TRBD2|TRBJ2-3|TRBV5-1|many
CASSLGTSGKVGRDTQYF
TGCGCCAGCAGCTTGGGGACTAGCGGGAAGGTCGGGCGAGATACGCAGTATTTT
>-|TRBJ1-2|TRBV7-3|few
CASSLGPDYGYTF
TGTGCCAGCAGCTTAGGTCCGGATTATGGCTACACCTTC
>TRBD1|TRBJ1-2|TRBV7-9|many
CASNAGTDYGYTF
TGTGCCAGCAACGCCGGGACAGACTATGGCTACACCTTC
>TRBD2|TRBJ2-1|TRBV7-8|many
CASSLGVSGSHEQFF
TGTGCCAGCAGCTTAGGGGTTAGCGGGAGCCATGAGCAGTTCTTC
>-|TRBJ1-5|TRBV30|many
CARLRYSNQPQHF
TGTGCCCGTCTCAGGTATAGCAATCAGCCCCAGCATTTT
>-|TRBJ2-3|TRBV6-2/TRBV6-3|few
CASALLADTQYF
TGTGCCAGCGCCCTCCTAGCAGATACGCAGTATTTT
>-|TRBJ1-5|TRBV20-1|-
CSVSDGNQPQHF
TGCAGTGTTTCGGACGGTAATCAGCCCCAGCATTTT
>-|TRBJ1-1|TRBV28|few
CASSLISGKTFF
TGTGCCAGCAGTTTAATATCGGGCAAAACTTTCTTT
>TRBD1|TRBJ2-2|TRBV7-9|many
CASRQTGGRPGGELFF
TGTGCCAGCAGACAGACAGGGGGACGGCCCGGCGGGGAGCTGTTTTTT
>TRBD1|TRBJ1-4|TRBV6-5|-
CASSYSPGQLEKLFF
TGTGCCAGCAGTTACTCCCCGGGACAGCTCGAAAAACTGTTTTTT
>TRBD1|TRBJ2-2|TRBV2|many
CATPYRGEDTGELFF
TGTGCCACTCCTTACAGGGGGGAGGACACCGGGGAGCTGTTTTTT